What follows describes a single TCR beta chain. V was trimmed by 4 bases and J by 0 bases, leaving 16 bases between them. This CDR3 comprises 16 residues. CDR1 and CDR2 from the germline V gene are SEHNR and FQNEAQ (reference sequence). The data belong to a study of blood T cells in healthy people across ages. A second PCR, run for about 6 to 12 cycles, used a sample-barcoded 5' primer plus a J-beta primer mix. TCRdb re-called the 5' RACE reads through MiXCR, storing one row per CDR3 protein. The table records some 760,000 distinct CDR3 sequences, 20% to 25% of them present only once. In addition, the sample was reused for a study of T cells of mothers and their children.

The TCR comes from a boy between 10 and 17 years old in good health. The chain recombines TRBV7-9 with TRBJ2-7; D is ambiguous. Sequencing input: blood. The CDR3 loop is CASSSPATAYSYEQYF. The CDR3 DNA reads TGTGCCAGCAGCTCCCCCGCTACAGCATACTCCTACGAGCAGTACTTC.